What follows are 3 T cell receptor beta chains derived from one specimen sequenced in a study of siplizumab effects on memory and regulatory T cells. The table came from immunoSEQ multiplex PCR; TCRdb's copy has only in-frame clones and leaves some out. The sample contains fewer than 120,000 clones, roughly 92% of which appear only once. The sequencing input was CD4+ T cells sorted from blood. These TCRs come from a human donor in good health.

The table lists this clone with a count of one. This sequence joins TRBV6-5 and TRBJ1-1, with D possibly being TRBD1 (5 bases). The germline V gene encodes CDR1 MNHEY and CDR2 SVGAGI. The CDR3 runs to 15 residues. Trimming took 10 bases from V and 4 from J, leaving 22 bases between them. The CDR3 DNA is TGTGCCACCGGAGCCACAGCGGCCGGGGGCACTGAAGCTTTCTTT. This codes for CATGATAAGGTEAFF.

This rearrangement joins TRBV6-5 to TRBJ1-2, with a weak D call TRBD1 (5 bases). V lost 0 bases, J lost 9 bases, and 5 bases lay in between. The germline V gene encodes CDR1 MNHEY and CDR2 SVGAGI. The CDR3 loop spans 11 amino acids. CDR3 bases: TGTGCCAGCAGTTACTCGGGGCGCTACACCTTC. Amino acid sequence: CASSYSGRYTF.

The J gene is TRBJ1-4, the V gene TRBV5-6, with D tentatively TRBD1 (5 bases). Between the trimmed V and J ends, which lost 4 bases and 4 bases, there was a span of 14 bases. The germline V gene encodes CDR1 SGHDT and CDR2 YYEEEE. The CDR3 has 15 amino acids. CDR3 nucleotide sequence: TGTGCCAGCAGCCCGTACGTGGGGGGTAATGAAAAACTGTTTTTT. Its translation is CASSPYVGGNEKLFF.